This T cell receptor beta chain was recorded in a study of control samples from healthy donors and cancer patients (dated by TCRdb to 2018 to 2020). The CDR3 runs 14 amino acids, cysteine and phenylalanine included. Only the CDR3 portion is preserved as DNA: 42 bases, with reading frame beginning at the first base. V is cut by 5 bases and J by 2 bases, and the space between the germline ends is 13 bases. Via the germline V gene, CDR1 is SGHTA and CDR2 FQGNSA. In regard to this clone: The target of this receptor is not known. The sample holds no much larger clone one base away, and base qualities are not on file.

Receptor amplification or capture employed the immunoSEQ multiplex PCR assay. This immuneACCESS table, as held by TCRdb, lists in-frame sequences with V and J called but not all clones. Of the missing ones, under half trace to an unresolved V gene in checked studies; the others have no known cause. This sample holds about 54,000 clones; roughly 96% were observed only once. The leading ten clones occupy 1.5% to 2% of the sample. The rearranged chain carries TRBV7-2 and TRBJ2-7; matching of 6 bases hints at TRBD2 as the D gene. The sequence derives from a woman aged 25 to 39 in good health. Sequencing was performed on blood. The DNA is TGTGCCAGCAGCCCCGGGGGACGGGCCTACGAGCAGTACTTC. Translated, it gives CASSPGGRAYEQYF.